These 26 T cell receptor beta chains were all obtained from the same sample, sequenced in a study of OX40 agonist ivuxolimab in advanced cancers. Measured with immunoSEQ multiplex PCR; TCRdb has only the in-frame clones, and not every one. The sample carries tens of thousands of clones, around four fifths recorded once. The sequenced sample was CD4+ or CD8+ T cells sorted from blood, obtained in a trial of the OX40 agonist ivuxolimab. These receptor sequences come from an adult with an advanced solid tumor such as melanoma, head and neck, liver or kidney cancer.

The genes are TRBV23-1 and TRBJ2-2, with unresolved D. TRBV23-1 is marked as an open reading frame, function uncertain. V was clipped by 2 bases and J by 6 bases, with 10 bases between them. CDR3 size: 14 residues. The CDR3 loop is CASSQLSESGELFF. The CDR3 DNA reads as TGCGCCAGCAGTCAACTTTCGGAGTCCGGGGAGCTGTTTTTT.

DNA of the CDR3: TGCAGCGTTGACCAGGGTTACAATGAGCAGTTCTTC. It yields the protein CSVDQGYNEQFF. The rearrangement links TRBV29-1 to TRBJ2-1, with D possibly matching TRBD1 (5 bases). There are 12 residues in the CDR3. Germline values: CDR1 SQVTM, CDR2 ANQGSEA. The ends were cut back, 3 bases at V and 4 bases at J, with 7 bases in the middle.

The V and J genes are TRBV10-2 and TRBJ1-5; D unresolved. V lost 6 bases to trimming and J lost 5 bases, with 11 bases between them. Germline assignment: CDR1 WSHSY and CDR2 SAAADI. This CDR3 is built from 13 residues. The CDR3 sequence: CASSGDGYQPQHF. The CDR3 DNA sequence: TGCGCCAGCAGCGGTGACGGCTATCAGCCCCAGCATTTT.

This chain connects TRBV2 to TRBJ1-4, with D uncertain. Trimming took off 0 bases at V and 2 bases at J, with 7 bases between the two ends. This CDR3 has 15 residues. Germline CDR1 SNHLY, CDR2 FYNNEI. The CDR3 sequence: CASSEAQSTNEKLFF. The CDR3 coding sequence is TGTGCCAGCAGTGAAGCGCAATCCACTAATGAAAAACTGTTTTTT.

V is TRBV30 and J is TRBJ2-1, with 8 positions matching TRBD1. CDR3 size: 14 residues. Per the germline V gene, CDR1 is GTSNPN and CDR2 is SVGIG (reference sequence). J gave up 7 bases and V 2 bases, and 7 bases lay outside the gene matches. CDR3 sequence: CAWSIAGGMNEQFF. The CDR3 DNA sequence: TGTGCCTGGAGTATAGCAGGGGGCATGAATGAGCAGTTCTTC.

The chain joins TRBV7-9 to TRBJ1-2; 8 bases are shared with TRBD1. CDR3 size: 13 residues. CDR1 is SEHNR and CDR2 is FQNEAQ in the germline V gene (reference sequence). V lost 5 bases and J lost 4; bases outside the gene matches: 3. CDR3 in amino acids: CASSEQGAYGYTF. For the CDR3, the DNA is TGTGCCAGCAGCGAGCAGGGGGCCTATGGCTACACCTTC.

V is TRBV4-3 and J is TRBJ2-7, with TRBD1 matching 10 bases. This CDR3 comprises 16 residues. Unmatched junction bases numbered 10, after V lost 5 bases and J lost 3 bases. Germline V gives CDR1 LGHNA, CDR2 YSLEER. CDR3 DNA sequence: TGCGCCAGCAGCGTGTCCGGGACAGGGGAACTCTACGAGCAGTACTTC. It encodes CASSVSGTGELYEQYF.

J is TRBJ1-2 and V is TRBV27; 7 nucleotides match TRBD1. Looked up from germline, CDR1 is MNHEY and CDR2 is SMNVEV (reference sequence). The CDR3 has 14 residues. V lost 6 bases to trimming and J lost 2 bases; unmatched junction nucleotides: 6. The CDR3 spells CASRTGTENYGYTF. The CDR3 DNA sequence: TGTGCCAGCAGAACGGGGACAGAGAACTATGGCTACACCTTC.

V is TRBV13 and J is TRBJ2-3; no firm D call. The V gene lost 3 bases and the J gene lost 2 bases, with 3 bases spanning the gap. CDR1 and CDR2 (germline): PRHDT, FYEKMQ (reference sequence). This CDR3 region has 12 residues. The CDR3 DNA is TGTGCCAGCAGCTTGGACACAGATACGCAGTATTTT. Protein: CASSLDTDTQYF.

The chain links TRBV7-2 to TRBJ1-4; no clear D. The germline V gene has CDR1 SGHTA and CDR2 FQGNSA. Trimming stripped 0 bases from V and 8 bases from J, with 16 bases between. The CDR3 extends over 16 amino acids. This CDR3 is CASSLAQGSGYEKLFF. CDR3 nucleotides: TGTGCCAGCAGCTTAGCACAAGGGTCTGGGTACGAAAAACTGTTTTTT.

This rearrangement joins TRBV4-1 to TRBJ2-2, with TRBD2 identical over 7 bases. CDR1 and CDR2 (germline): MGHRA, YSYEKL. V gave up 0 bases and J gave up 3 bases; unmatched junction bases: 7. This CDR3 is built from 17 residues. In DNA form, the CDR3 reads TGCGCCAGCAGCCAAGATATCGGCCTAGCGGACACCGGGGAGCTGTTTTTT. It encodes CASSQDIGLADTGELFF.

The V gene is TRBV10-1, the J gene TRBJ1-1, with a weak D call TRBD1 (5 bases). Trimming left V 6 bases short and J 7 bases short, with 21 bases between. The length of the CDR3 is 15 residues. The germline gives CDR1 WNHNN, CDR2 SYGVQD (reference sequence). The CDR3 protein is CASSPSLTGGSEAFF. The CDR3 DNA reads TGCGCCAGCAGCCCTTCTCTCACAGGCGGAAGTGAAGCTTTCTTT.

The chain is built from TRBV13 and TRBJ2-3; the D gene is possibly TRBD2 (7 bases). Per germline, CDR1 PRHDT and CDR2 FYEKMQ (reference sequence). V was pared by 4 bases and J by 3 bases, with 20 bases between. The CDR3 loop spans 17 amino acids. For the CDR3, the DNA is TGTGCCAGCAGCTCTGGGGGTCGGCGGGGGCCGACAGATACGCAGTATTTT. Translation: CASSSGGRRGPTDTQYF.

This chain uses TRBV27 with TRBJ2-1; no clear D gene. The CDR3 length is 15 residues. CDR1 is MNHEY, CDR2 SMNVEV, per germline (reference sequence). Trimming removed 2 bases at V and 8 bases at J, with 16 bases between. The DNA for the CDR3 is TGTGCCAGCAGTTTAAGTGGCCGGGTGGACGATGAGCAGTTCTTC. As protein: CASSLSGRVDDEQFF.

This sequence joins TRBV30 and TRBJ2-5; TRBD2 aligns across 7 bases. CDR1 and CDR2 (germline): GTSNPN, SVGIG (reference sequence). The ends lost 5 bases at V and 5 bases at J; junction bases unmatched: 8. This CDR3 is 13 amino acids long. The chain's CDR3 is CAWDWGGRETQYF. The CDR3, as DNA: TGTGCCTGGGATTGGGGGGGAAGGGAGACCCAGTACTTC.

The CDR3 reads CSLRTPLAEGSYNEQFF. In DNA form, the CDR3 reads TGCAGCTTACGGACACCTCTAGCGGAAGGGTCGTACAATGAGCAGTTCTTC. The chain combines TRBV29-1 with TRBJ2-1; 7 bases align to TRBD2. The V segment lost 8 bases and the J segment 4 bases; nucleotides outside the gene matches: 20. Germline V gene lookup returns CDR1 SQVTM and CDR2 ANQGSEA. The CDR3 loop spans 17 amino acids.

This CDR3 is CATSRGDRGGYGYTF. The CDR3 DNA follows: TGTGCCACCAGCAGGGGCGACAGGGGGGGGTATGGCTACACCTTC. The gene calls are TRBV15 and TRBJ1-2; 9 nucleotides match TRBD1. The junction had 7 bases not matched to a gene; V was cut back by 3 bases and J by 5 bases. CDR1 LNHNV and CDR2 YYDKDF come from the germline V gene (reference sequence). The CDR3 spans 15 residues.

This chain links TRBV6-6 with TRBJ2-1; 9 nucleotides match TRBD2. V shed 5 bases, J shed 5 bases, and the junction held 7 bases outside the gene matches. CDR1 is MNHNY, CDR2 SVGAGI, per germline (reference sequence). This CDR3 comprises 15 residues. The DNA of the CDR3 is TGTGCCAGCAGTCTTACTAGCGGGCCTAACAATGAGCAGTTCTTC. Its translation is CASSLTSGPNNEQFF.

This clone was seen a few times. The chain couples TRBV15 to TRBJ2-7; D not certain. Trimming cost V 0 bases and J 4 bases, with 7 bases left between them. Germline CDR1 LNHNV, CDR2 YYDKDF (reference sequence). The CDR3 contains 13 residues. The CDR3 DNA reads TGTGCCACCAGCAGAGATGCCGGGTACGAGCAGTACTTC. Its translation: CATSRDAGYEQYF.

The rearrangement uses TRBV18 and TRBJ2-3; no clear D gene. The CDR3 sequence is 12 residues long. With 6 bases removed from V and 3 bases from J, the gap between germline ends came to 7 bases. The V gene's germline CDR1 is KGHSH and CDR2 LQKENI. Written as DNA, the CDR3 is TGTGCCAGCTCCCTCGGTACAGATACGCAGTATTTT. It translates to CASSLGTDTQYF.

This chain uses TRBV28 with TRBJ1-4; 7 positions agree with TRBD1. The length of the CDR3 is 13 residues. V dropped 6 bases and J dropped 7; count of bases not matched to a gene: 5. CDR1 MDHEN and CDR2 SYDVKM come from the germline V gene. The CDR3 nucleotides read TGTGCCAGCAGGACAGGGCTGGGTGAAAAACTGTTTTTT. This encodes CASRTGLGEKLFF.

This rearrangement joins TRBV18 to TRBJ2-5; D gene unclear. The germline V and J ends were trimmed by 0 bases and 4 bases, with 6 bases remaining between them. The CDR3 spans 13 residues. Germline loops: CDR1 KGHSH, CDR2 LQKENI. The CDR3 DNA reads as TGTGCCAGCTCACCACCGATGGGAGAGACCCAGTACTTC. This encodes CASSPPMGETQYF.

The chain has TRBV7-2 and TRBJ1-4; D gene uncertain. The CDR3 has 15 amino acids. Germline CDR1 is SGHTA and CDR2 is FQGNSA. V was cut by 0 bases and J by 8 bases, with 13 bases left in between. The CDR3 sequence: CASSLAKGSSEKLFF. The CDR3 nucleotides are TGTGCCAGCAGCTTAGCGAAAGGGAGTTCCGAAAAACTGTTTTTT.

The chain has TRBV29-1 and TRBJ1-2; TRBD1 matches 7 bases. CDR3 length equals 13 residues. Germline trimming cut 6 bases from V and 5 bases from J; bases unmatched to any gene: 9. Germline CDR1 reads SQVTM; CDR2 reads ANQGSEA. CDR3 nucleotide sequence: TGCAGCGTCCCCGGACAGGAGTTGTATGGCTACACCTTC. As protein: CSVPGQELYGYTF. Filled out from reference TRBV29-1 and TRBJ1-2, the complete variable domain reads SAVISQKPSRDICQRGTSLTIQCQVDSQVTMMFWYRQQPGQSLTLIATANQGSEATYESGFVIDKFPISRPNLTFSTLTVSNMSPEDSSIYLCSVPGQELYGYTFGSGTRLTVV.

The V and J genes are TRBV28 and TRBJ2-7, with a weak D call TRBD2 (6 bases). V lost 3 bases and J lost 0, with 18 bases in between. Germline CDR1 reads MDHEN; CDR2 reads SYDVKM. CDR3 length: 17 amino acids. CDR3 DNA: TGTGCCAGCAGTTTGGACTACCGACACCGGAGCTCCTACGAGCAGTACTTC. As protein: CASSLDYRHRSSYEQYF.

The CDR3 is CASSENPGIFGEKLFF. For the CDR3, the DNA is TGTGCCAGCAGTGAAAACCCCGGGATCTTCGGTGAAAAACTGTTTTTT. The V gene is TRBV6-1, the J gene TRBJ1-4, with unresolved D. Trimming removed 2 bases from V and 7 bases from J, with 17 bases in between. CDR1 is MNHNS, CDR2 SASEGT, per germline. This CDR3 has 16 residues.